The 22 T cell receptor beta chains below come from one sample, sequenced in a study of neurological immune-mediated disorders. MiXCR was run by TCRdb on the 5' RACE reads, yielding one entry per CDR3 protein. The table records 25,000 to 30,000 distinct CDR3 sequences, more than 6.5% of them present only once. Sequencing was done on a sample of PBMCs. The receptors shown here come from a woman aged 45-65 years in good health.

This clonotype was seen many times. This chain connects TRBV18 to TRBJ2-3; D gene uncertain. Deletions cut 4 bases from V and 2 bases from J, with 19 bases between. This CDR3 has 17 residues. Germline V CDR1 and CDR2: KGHSH, LQKENI. CDR3 nucleotides: TGTGCCAGCTCACTCAACGAGGTCGCTGGAAACACAGATACGCAGTATTTT. This encodes CASSLNEVAGNTDTQYF.

This clonotype was observed many times. The V and J genes are TRBV5-5 and TRBJ1-4; 10 positions agree with TRBD1. The CDR3 extends over 15 amino acids. The V gene's germline CDR1 is SGHKS and CDR2 YYEKEE (reference sequence). The V gene end was trimmed by 2 bases and the J gene end by 5 bases; junction bases not matched to a gene: 3. The CDR3: CASSFGQGDNEKLFF. In DNA form, the CDR3 reads TGTGCCAGCAGCTTCGGACAGGGGGACAATGAAAAACTGTTTTTT. The full variable domain, completed using reference TRBV5-5 and TRBJ1-4, is DAGVTQSPTHLIKTRGQQVTLRCSPISGHKSVSWYQQVLGQGPQFIFQYYEKEERGRGNFPDRFSARQFPNYSSELNVNALLLGDSALYLCASSFGQGDNEKLFFGSGTQLSVL.

This clonotype was recorded a few times. J is TRBJ1-5 and V is TRBV7-8; D is perhaps TRBD1 (5 bases). This CDR3 region has 13 residues. V was pared by 4 bases and J by 4 bases, with 8 bases between. Germline V lookup: CDR1 SGHVS, CDR2 FQNEAQ. In DNA, the CDR3 is TGTGCCAGCAGCTGGGGCAGGAATCAGCCCCAGCATTTT. Translating gives CASSWGRNQPQHF. The variable domain in full, with the rest retrieved from reference TRBV7-8 and TRBJ1-5, is GAGVSQSPRYKVAKRGQDVALRCDPISGHVSLFWYQQALGQGPEFLTYFQNEAQLDKSGLPSDRFFAERPEGSVSTLKIQRTQQEDSAVYLCASSWGRNQPQHFGDGTRLSIL.

The sample holds many counts of this clonotype. The rearrangement links TRBV18 to TRBJ2-6, with TRBD2 matching 12 bases. V shed 0 bases and J 0 bases; nucleotides not matched to a gene: 6. Germline CDR1 and CDR2: KGHSH and LQKENI. The CDR3 has 20 amino acids. CDR3 protein: CASSPPGLAGSPSGANVLTF. As DNA, the CDR3 is TGTGCCAGCTCACCACCCGGACTAGCGGGATCTCCCTCTGGGGCCAACGTCCTGACTTTC.

The table lists this clonotype with many counts. The rearrangement joins TRBV9 to TRBJ2-5, with unresolved D. The CDR3 is made up of 16 amino acids. The V and J ends lost 0 bases and 1 base respectively, with 13 bases between them. CDR1 is SGDLS, CDR2 YYNGEE, per germline. The CDR3 loop reads CASSVGGKDGQETQYF. The CDR3 nucleotides are TGTGCCAGCAGCGTAGGTGGAAAGGATGGCCAAGAGACCCAGTACTTC.

This clonotype was counted ten times or more. The J gene is TRBJ2-7, the V gene TRBV6-5, with TRBD2 matching 7 bases. CDR3 size: 13 residues. The junction had 2 bases not matched to a gene; V was cut back by 2 bases and J by 4 bases. CDR1 MNHEY and CDR2 SVGAGI come from the germline V gene. CDR3 coding DNA: TGTGCCAGCAGTTACGCGGGAGTTTACGAGCAGTACTTC. Its translation: CASSYAGVYEQYF.

In its sample, this clonotype was seen many times. The chain uses TRBV3-1 and TRBJ2-2; D gene uncertain. CDR1 is LGHDT and CDR2 is YNNKEL in the germline V gene (reference sequence). The germline V and J ends were trimmed by 4 bases and 1 base, with 13 bases remaining between them. The CDR3 is made up of 16 amino acids. CDR3 DNA sequence: TGTGCCAGCAGCCCCCCTCTGGGTGGGAACACCGGGGAGCTGTTTTTT. It codes for CASSPPLGGNTGELFF.

At least ten counts were recorded for this clonotype. This chain joins TRBV20-1 and TRBJ2-7; 8 bases map to TRBD2. The germline gives CDR1 DFQATT, CDR2 SNEGSKA (reference sequence). The CDR3 totals 13 residues. Trimming took 5 bases from V and 2 from J; bases not matched to a gene: 5. CDR3 sequence reads: CSAVAGLTYEQYF. The CDR3 DNA follows: TGCAGTGCTGTAGCGGGACTCACCTACGAGCAGTACTTC.

This clonotype was recorded many times. The chain carries TRBV28 and TRBJ1-2; D unclear. Germline assignment: CDR1 MDHEN and CDR2 SYDVKM. Trimming cost V 2 bases and J 4 bases, with 8 bases left between them. This CDR3 is built from 13 residues. CDR3 DNA: TGTGCCAGCAGTTTACTAGTCAGCTATGGCTACACCTTC. This encodes CASSLLVSYGYTF.

In its sample, this clonotype is medium-sized. The J gene is TRBJ2-7, the V gene TRBV4-1, with 9 bases fitting TRBD1. The trim removed 4 bases at V and 2 bases at J, leaving 3 bases unmatched. The CDR3 length is 14 residues. CDR1 is MGHRA and CDR2 is YSYEKL in the germline V gene. CDR3 nucleotide sequence: TGCGCCAGCAGCCTGGGACAGGGACCCTACGAGCAGTACTTC. Its protein is CASSLGQGPYEQYF.

With respect to this clonotype: A much larger clonotype is one base distant, so this may be a read error. V gene TRBV5-1 combines with J gene TRBJ2-7, with 10 positions matching TRBD1. This CDR3 has 15 residues. Germline CDR1 and CDR2: SGHRS and YFSETQ. Unmatched junction bases numbered 7, after V lost 4 bases and J lost 3 bases. The CDR3 bases are TGCGCCAGCAGCCCGAAAAGGACAGGGGGCTACGAGCAGTACTTC. This sequence encodes CASSPKRTGGYEQYF.

The sample holds many counts of this clonotype. This chain uses TRBV5-6 with TRBJ2-6, with a weak D call TRBD1 (5 bases). Germline CDR1 reads SGHDT; CDR2 reads YYEEEE. The CDR3 loop spans 15 amino acids. The V end lost 4 bases, the J end lost 2 bases, and 10 bases lay between the germline ends. The CDR3, as DNA: TGTGCCAGCAGCCTCCAGGGCCCTGGGGCCAACGTCCTGACTTTC. Translation gives CASSLQGPGANVLTF.

At least ten counts were recorded for this clonotype. V usage is TRBV7-2 and J usage is TRBJ2-5, with 10 bases lining up with TRBD2. The CDR3 covers 13 residues. Germline V gives CDR1 SGHTA, CDR2 FQGNSA. V lost 4 bases, J lost 4 bases, and 0 bases stayed unmatched. CDR3 loop: CASSWTSGETQYF. CDR3 DNA: TGTGCCAGCAGCTGGACTAGCGGAGAGACCCAGTACTTC.

This clonotype occurred many times. The V call is TRBV7-2, the J call TRBJ1-1; D gene unclear. Germline V gene data show CDR1 as SGHTA and CDR2 as FQGNSA. The length of the CDR3 is 13 residues. The V end lost 3 bases, the J end lost 5 bases, and 10 bases lay between the germline ends. The CDR3 protein is CASSFTAKTEAFF. Here the CDR3 DNA reads TGTGCCAGCAGCTTTACCGCAAAAACTGAAGCTTTCTTT.

Many counts were recorded for this clonotype. The chain is built from TRBV5-1 and TRBJ2-3; perhaps TRBD1 as D (6 bases). This CDR3 has 16 residues. Between the trimmed V and J ends, which lost 5 bases and 3 bases, there was a span of 19 bases. Germline lookup yields CDR1 SGHRS and CDR2 YFSETQ. In DNA form, the CDR3 reads TGCGCCAGCAGTACCCTAGGGGGACGGATGACAGATACGCAGTATTTT. This encodes CASSTLGGRMTDTQYF.

This clonotype was counted many times. The chain has TRBV9 and TRBJ2-5; D unclear. The V gene's germline CDR1 is SGDLS and CDR2 YYNGEE. V lost 0 bases, J lost 3 bases, and 3 bases lay in between. The CDR3 covers 12 residues. For the CDR3, the DNA is TGTGCCAGCAGCGTAGTGGAAGAGACCCAGTACTTC. Its translation: CASSVVEETQYF.

This clonotype was recorded many times. The chain couples TRBV5-1 to TRBJ2-1; D unclear. V lost 0 bases, J lost 4 bases, and 5 bases lay in between. Looked up from germline, CDR1 is SGHRS and CDR2 is YFSETQ. This CDR3 has 13 residues. CDR3 DNA: TGCGCCAGCAGCTTGGACGGATACAATGAGCAGTTCTTC. This sequence encodes CASSLDGYNEQFF.

This clonotype was detected many times. The chain recombines TRBV6-5 with TRBJ1-2; D gene unclear. CDR3 length: 15 residues. Germline lookup yields CDR1 MNHEY and CDR2 SVGAGI. V lost 0 bases and J lost 6, with 14 bases in between. The CDR3: CASSYSVQQTHGYTF. The CDR3 DNA reads TGTGCCAGCAGTTACTCGGTTCAACAGACCCATGGCTACACCTTC.

This clonotype was detected ten times or more. V and J are TRBV12-3 or TRBV12-4 and TRBJ2-1; perhaps TRBD1 as D (5 bases). With 0 bases removed from V and 12 bases from J, the gap between germline ends came to 27 bases. The CDR3 loop spans 18 amino acids. The CDR3, as DNA: TGTGCCAGCAGTTTAGCGCTTCGTGGGGCTACGGTTGCAATGGGGCAGTTCTTC. This gives the protein CASSLALRGATVAMGQFF.

This clonotype has a handful of counts. The V and J genes are TRBV6-5 and TRBJ2-7; no reliable D call. The CDR3 runs to 10 residues. Germline CDR1 reads MNHEY; CDR2 reads SVGAGI. Trimming left V 8 bases short and J 2 bases short, with 4 bases between. DNA of the CDR3: TGTGCCAGCGGAACCTACGAGCAGTACTTC. Translating gives CASGTYEQYF.

This clonotype has ten or more counts. This chain uses TRBV7-8 with TRBJ2-1, with D possibly being TRBD2 (6 bases). Between the trimmed V and J ends, which lost 4 bases and 3 bases, there was a span of 16 bases. Per germline, CDR1 SGHVS and CDR2 FQNEAQ. CDR3 size: 16 residues. CDR3 DNA sequence: TGTGCCAGCAGCTCGAGTTGGGGAGGTGGCTACAATGAGCAGTTCTTC. This sequence encodes CASSSSWGGGYNEQFF.

This clonotype appeared a few times. The chain joins TRBV19 to TRBJ2-3; 14 bases line up with TRBD2. V trimming: 4 bases; J trimming: 8 bases; junction bases outside the gene matches: 17. Germline V gives CDR1 LNHDA, CDR2 SQIVND (reference sequence). The CDR3 covers 19 residues. The CDR3 here is CASSTTGTSGSFFVGTQYF. The CDR3 nucleotides read TGTGCCAGTAGTACAACCGGGACTAGCGGGAGTTTTTTCGTCGGTACGCAGTATTTT.